Listed below are T cell receptor beta chains from one sample, sequenced in a study of post-analysis software for immune sequencing data. From the PCR reads, TCRdb called clonotypes with MiXCR, one entry per CDR3 protein. The sample holds roughly 430,000 distinct CDR3 sequences; about 40% are singletons and the top ten take 6.5% to 8%. Sequencing was performed on blood. The receptors originated from a girl aged 2-10 years with multiple sclerosis. Each CDR3 is given without its conserved first and last residue.

V: TRBV28; J: TRBJ1-2; CDR3: ASSSGQGVYGYT
V: TRBV7-7; J: TRBJ2-1; CDR3: ASSYGTSTHNEQF
V: TRBV7-3; J: TRBJ2-1; CDR3: ASSLRLGLAYNEQF
V: TRBV12-3/TRBV12-4; J: TRBJ2-1; CDR3: ASSFWQGNEQF
V: TRBV7-9; J: TRBJ1-5; CDR3: ASSLQTNQPQH
V: TRBV3-1; J: TRBJ2-7; CDR3: ASSREAEQY
V: TRBV7-9; J: TRBJ2-6; CDR3: ASSPLDTSGANVLT
V: TRBV20-1; J: TRBJ2-3; CDR3: SARGPSWRESTDTQY
V: TRBV11-2; J: TRBJ2-3; CDR3: ASSPTSGGETDTQY
V: TRBV14; J: TRBJ2-1; CDR3: ASSQEKKNRVGQF
V: TRBV12-3/TRBV12-4; J: TRBJ2-6; CDR3: ASSWSGGANVLT
V: TRBV12-3/TRBV12-4; J: TRBJ1-1; CDR3: ASSHQGIGNTEAF
V: TRBV28; J: TRBJ2-7; CDR3: ASRPTSLLYEQY
V: TRBV5-6; J: TRBJ2-7; CDR3: ASSLRVYEQY
V: TRBV6-2/TRBV6-3; J: TRBJ2-6; CDR3: ASSPHRRSGANVLT
V: TRBV6-1; J: TRBJ1-1; CDR3: ASSGPGQGSEAF
V: TRBV7-9; J: TRBJ1-1; CDR3: ASSQGPMNTEAF
V: TRBV9; J: TRBJ2-7; CDR3: ASSITGDLSYEQY
V: TRBV4-3; J: TRBJ2-7; CDR3: ASSQELAGGSYEQY
V: TRBV5-1; J: TRBJ1-2; CDR3: ASSGTENYGYT
V: TRBV12-3/TRBV12-4; J: TRBJ2-5; CDR3: ASSRRQQETQY
V: TRBV12-3/TRBV12-4; J: TRBJ2-4; CDR3: ASSLGGPRGGYIQY
V: TRBV7-9; J: TRBJ2-3; CDR3: ASSLQKMGTDTQY
V: TRBV4-2; J: TRBJ2-3; CDR3: ASSQPGDGTDTQY
V: TRBV6-2/TRBV6-3; J: TRBJ2-1; CDR3: ASSYKENNEQF
V: TRBV7-2; J: TRBJ2-4; CDR3: ASSLVWQPEGNIQY
V: TRBV12-3/TRBV12-4; J: TRBJ2-2; CDR3: ASSPRDRGDGELF
V: TRBV10-3; J: TRBJ1-5; CDR3: AISASDNQPQH
V: TRBV28; J: TRBJ1-2; CDR3: ASSTWTGGFYGYT
V: TRBV11-2; J: TRBJ1-1; CDR3: ASSLRGRVAF
V: TRBV5-1; J: TRBJ2-1; CDR3: ASHTVEQGTGWNEQF
V: TRBV6-5; J: TRBJ2-7; CDR3: ASREGRTSYEQY
V: TRBV6-6; J: TRBJ2-5; CDR3: ASSGPSRETQY
V: TRBV6-5; J: TRBJ1-4; CDR3: ASSFGRGLEKLF
V: TRBV24-1; J: TRBJ2-1; CDR3: ATSDLGRGGLNEQF
V: TRBV7-2; J: TRBJ2-1; CDR3: ASSSAGDHHNEQF
V: TRBV7-9; J: -; CDR3: ASSLALTVQGAAYEQY
V: TRBV21-1; J: TRBJ1-5; CDR3: ASSKVASEGQPQH
V: TRBV7-8; J: TRBJ2-1; CDR3: ASSYLAGVGPNEQF
V: TRBV5-8; J: TRBJ2-7; CDR3: ASSLSGGPSYEQY
V: TRBV7-6; J: TRBJ2-7; CDR3: ASSQTGMYEQY
V: TRBV6-6; J: TRBJ2-5; CDR3: ASSLPVRAAQY
V: TRBV29-1; J: TRBJ2-1; CDR3: SVELRALRYNEQF
V: TRBV11-2; J: TRBJ2-7; CDR3: ASSAGGSYEQY
V: TRBV12-3/TRBV12-4; J: TRBJ1-2; CDR3: ASTAGQTANYGYT
V: TRBV28; J: TRBJ2-1; CDR3: ASSSPGTGLLGGNEQF
V: TRBV7-9; J: TRBJ2-5; CDR3: ASSWTLYQETQY